The 13 T cell receptor beta chains listed next were all sequenced from one sample in a study of OX40 agonist ivuxolimab in advanced cancers. Some clones are missing from TCRdb's copy, which holds only in-frame ones; the method was immunoSEQ multiplex PCR. Among approximately 59,000 clones listed, over 80% were seen once. Sequenced material: CD4+ or CD8+ T cells sorted from blood, taken in a trial of the OX40 agonist ivuxolimab. All receptors derive from an adult with an advanced solid tumor such as melanoma, head and neck, liver or kidney cancer.

This clone is a singleton in its sample. V and J are TRBV18 and TRBJ2-7; 9 positions match TRBD2. Germline V CDR1 and CDR2: KGHSH, LQKENI. V gave up 2 bases and J gave up 7 bases; unmatched junction bases: 6. The CDR3 is 14 amino acids. The DNA for the CDR3 is TGTGCCAGCTCACCAGCGGGAGGGGCGGGGGAGCAGTACTTC. This codes for CASSPAGGAGEQYF.

The chain employs TRBV6-1 and TRBJ1-5; possible D gene TRBD1, 5 bases. CDR1 is MNHNS, CDR2 SASEGT, per germline. This CDR3 has 16 amino acids. V lost 3 bases and J lost 3, with 15 bases in between. The CDR3 loop reads CASSDNWGRNNQPQHF. The CDR3, as DNA: TGTGCCAGCAGTGATAACTGGGGCAGAAACAATCAGCCCCAGCATTTT.

This chain links TRBV6-5 with TRBJ1-5; D ambiguous. The CDR3 consists of 13 residues. Between the trimmed V and J ends, which lost 3 bases and 5 bases, there was a span of 8 bases. CDR1 MNHEY and CDR2 SVGAGI come from the germline V gene. CDR3 DNA sequence: TGTGCCAGCAGTTATGTCCGGGATCAGCCCCAGCATTTT. As protein: CASSYVRDQPQHF.

The chain couples TRBV27 to TRBJ2-1; TRBD2 matches at 7 bases. J lost 4 bases, V lost 3 bases, and 3 bases had no gene match. The CDR3 extends over 14 amino acids. Germline CDR1 reads MNHEY; CDR2 reads SMNVEV (reference sequence). CDR3 DNA: TGTGCCAGCAGTTTTGTTAGCGGGTACAATGAGCAGTTCTTC. Its translation: CASSFVSGYNEQFF.

This clone has just a few counts. The rearrangement joins TRBV7-9 to TRBJ2-3; D not resolved. V was clipped by 1 base and J by 0 bases, with 11 bases between them. CDR3 length: 16 amino acids. Germline V gene sequence: CDR1 SEHNR, CDR2 FQNEAQ (reference sequence). CDR3 amino acids: CASSLDRLTSTDTQYF. The CDR3, as DNA: TGTGCCAGCAGCTTAGACCGATTAACAAGCACAGATACGCAGTATTTT.

The CDR3 nucleotides read TGTGCCAGCAGCTTAGAGGATTACGGGTGGACCCGAAGGTACAATGAGCAGTTCTTC. As protein: CASSLEDYGWTRRYNEQFF. This chain joins TRBV7-9 and TRBJ2-1; D not resolved. The CDR3 sequence is 19 residues long. Trimming shortened V by 1 base and J by 4 bases, and 23 bases separated the two germline ends. Germline V lookup: CDR1 SEHNR, CDR2 FQNEAQ (reference sequence).

The chain is built from TRBV19 and TRBJ1-5, with a tentative D call TRBD1 (5 bases). The CDR3 is made up of 13 amino acids. V was cut by 6 bases and J by 7 bases, with 13 bases left in between. Germline CDR1 and CDR2: LNHDA and SQIVND (reference sequence). CDR3 in amino acids: CASSTGLPQPQHF. The CDR3 DNA sequence: TGTGCCAGTAGCACGGGACTCCCGCAGCCCCAGCATTTT.

The genes are TRBV10-3 and TRBJ2-7; a possible D gene is TRBD2 (5 bases). V lost 0 bases to trimming and J lost 3 bases, with 15 bases between them. Looked up from germline, CDR1 is ENHRY and CDR2 is SYGVKD. The CDR3 is 16 amino acids. The CDR3 region has the DNA TGTGCCATCAGTGAGTCGGAATTGGGAGTCAGCTACGAGCAGTACTTC. As protein: CAISESELGVSYEQYF.

The V gene is TRBV5-4, the J gene TRBJ1-4, with 8 positions matching TRBD1. This CDR3 has 16 amino acids. The V and J ends lost 4 bases and 10 bases, in that order; junction bases with no gene match: 15. CDR1 is SGHNT, CDR2 YYREEE, per germline (reference sequence). The CDR3 is CASSQKLGQEGGKLFF. The CDR3 bases are TGTGCCAGCAGCCAGAAATTGGGACAGGAAGGGGGAAAACTGTTTTTT.

This clone was seen only a few times. This chain joins TRBV19 and TRBJ2-6; D uncertain. Trimming cost V 2 bases and J 0 bases, with 14 bases left between them. The CDR3 sequence is 18 residues long. CDR1 and CDR2 from the germline V gene are LNHDA and SQIVND (reference sequence). CDR3 protein: CASSIFSLFSSGANVLTF. CDR3 coding DNA: TGTGCCAGTAGTATATTTTCACTTTTCTCCTCTGGGGCCAACGTCCTGACTTTC.

The chain links TRBV6-1 to TRBJ2-1; D is perhaps TRBD1 (6 bases). V lost 2 bases, J lost 2 bases, and 13 bases lay in between. Germline V gene data show CDR1 as MNHNS and CDR2 as SASEGT. This CDR3 is built from 16 residues. Here the CDR3 DNA reads TGTGCCAGCAGTGAATACCACAGGGCCCCCTACAATGAGCAGTTCTTC. This translates into CASSEYHRAPYNEQFF.

J is TRBJ1-4 and V is TRBV19; TRBD1 aligns across 9 bases. Germline CDR1 and CDR2: LNHDA and SQIVND (reference sequence). The V and J ends lost 7 bases and 8 bases, in that order; junction bases with no gene match: 8. The CDR3 covers 14 residues. CDR3 residues: CASTSDRGSEKLFF. CDR3 nucleotide sequence: TGTGCCAGTACCTCGGACAGGGGAAGCGAAAAACTGTTTTTT.

This chain joins TRBV9 and TRBJ2-1; 14 bases agree with TRBD2. Trimming cost V 3 bases and J 8 bases; bases outside gene matches: 16. Germline CDR1 and CDR2: SGDLS and YYNGEE. This CDR3 spans 19 amino acids. CDR3 sequence: CASSGPGLAGEAFRHEQFF. CDR3 DNA: TGTGCCAGCAGCGGACCGGGACTAGCGGGAGAAGCCTTTAGGCATGAGCAGTTCTTC.